This T cell receptor (beta chain) was sequenced in a study of shared clonotypes between healthy human individuals. TCRdb keeps only in-frame clones here, not all; method: immunoSEQ multiplex PCR. The table records 1,400,000 or so clones, approximately 98.5% of them present only once. V was clipped by 7 bases and J by 4 bases; unmatched bases: 12. The CDR3 loop spans 15 amino acids. Germline V gene data show CDR1 as LNHDA and CDR2 as SQIVND (reference sequence). This clone was counted once. The V call is TRBV19, the J call TRBJ2-7, with TRBD1 matching over 8 bases. The specimen was naive CD4+ T cells sorted from blood. Indicated subset: CD45RA+ positively selected. The clonotype was recovered from a man younger than 45 in good health. In DNA, the CDR3 is TGTGCCAGTACCTCGGCCGGGACAGGCGTGTACGAGCAGTACTTC. Encoded protein: CASTSAGTGVYEQYF.